This TCR beta chain emerged from a study of blood T cell repertoires in COVID-19. Participants' reported clinical history set cohort assignment. CDR1 is SGDLS, CDR2 YYNGEE, per germline. The CDR3 totals 16 residues. Trimming left V 7 bases short and J 1 base short, with 17 bases between. In the authors' workflow: Amplified reference gene primers provided the basis for estimating nucleated cell counts. TCRdb keeps only in-frame clones here, not all; method: immunoSEQ multiplex PCR. The DNA was the basis for D and trimming; V, J and clone size are from that table. Of roughly 500,000 clones in the sample, roughly 90% were seen once.

The source of this sequence is a woman in her forties who had recovered from COVID-19. Sequencing input: PBMCs or T cells enriched from blood (not recorded which). This chain links TRBV9 with TRBJ2-2; a possible D gene is TRBD1 (6 bases). CDR3 DNA sequence: TGTGCCAGCGGCTACCCTACAGGGATGAACACCGGGGAGCTGTTTTTT. It encodes CASGYPTGMNTGELFF.